This paragraph reports one T cell receptor (beta chain). This specimen belongs to a study of blood T cell repertoires in COVID-19. Measured with immunoSEQ multiplex PCR; TCRdb has only the in-frame clones, and not every one. This table holds under 300,000 clones, around 93% found once. CDR3 length: 19 residues. The germline V gene has CDR1 SGDLS and CDR2 YYNGEE. The V segment lost 3 bases and the J segment 0 bases; nucleotides outside the gene matches: 9. The TCR originated in a human donor in a cohort exposed to, infected with or recovered from COVID-19 (not recorded which). The donor label of this sample is uncertain. The specimen was PBMCs or T cells enriched from blood (not recorded which). V usage is TRBV9 and J usage is TRBJ2-3, with TRBD2 matching 14 bases. The CDR3 sequence is CASSAGLAGGPLSTDTQYF. The CDR3 DNA reads as TGTGCCAGCAGCGCCGGACTAGCGGGGGGCCCTCTTAGCACAGATACGCAGTATTTT.